These T cell receptor beta chains were read from a single sample in a study of PD-1 blockade in classical Hodgkin lymphoma. Clones were sequenced by immunoSEQ multiplex PCR, and TCRdb holds only the in-frame ones, with some missing. Of 20,000 to 25,000 clones listed, less than 95% are singletons. The sequencing input was CD4+ T cells from blood. The source is a human donor with classical Hodgkin lymphoma. Each CDR3 is given with its conserved first and last residue. A D gene is named only where the DNA matches it firmly. For some rows the clone size is stated as once, few or many, or as a class when expanded; others skip it.

V	D	size	J	CDR3	DNA
TRBV30	NA	NA	TRBJ2-7	CAWSNRPYEQYF	TGTGCCTGGAGTAACAGGCCCTACGAGCAGTACTTC
TRBV7-7	TRBD2	NA	TRBJ2-7	CASSPGLEVSYEQYF	TGTGCCAGCAGCCCCGGACTAGAGGTCTCCTACGAGCAGTACTTC
TRBV7-2	NA	NA	TRBJ2-2	CASSLDGGASTGELFF	TGTGCCAGCAGCTTAGATGGCGGGGCGAGCACCGGGGAGCTGTTTTTT
TRBV7-9	TRBD2	NA	TRBJ2-1	CASSLKLTSGAEQFF	TGTGCCAGCAGCTTAAAGCTGACTAGCGGGGCTGAGCAGTTCTTC
TRBV2	NA	NA	TRBJ1-4	CASSESLEASSF	TGTGCCAGCAGTGAGAGCTTGGAGGCCAGTTCTTTT
TRBV6-5	NA	NA	TRBJ2-5	CASSYSDGRETQYF	TGTGCCAGCAGTTACTCGGACGGAAGAGAGACCCAGTACTTC
TRBV28	NA	NA	TRBJ1-1	CATGGMNTEAFF	TGTGCCACCGGGGGGATGAACACTGAAGCTTTCTTT
TRBV11-2	TRBD2	once	TRBJ2-3	CASSLLSGGAYTQYF	TGTGCCAGCAGCTTACTTAGCGGGGGGGCTTATACGCAGTATTTT
TRBV5-5	NA	NA	TRBJ1-2	CASSLDGEPIYGYTF	TGTGCCAGCAGCCTGGACGGGGAGCCCATCTATGGCTACACCTTC
TRBV6-5	TRBD1	NA	TRBJ1-1	CASTGQGGAFF	TGTGCCAGCACCGGACAGGGAGGAGCTTTCTTT
TRBV9	NA	NA	TRBJ1-1	CASSVLGNTEAFF	TGTGCCAGCAGCGTATTAGGGAACACTGAAGCTTTCTTT
TRBV5-1	TRBD1	NA	TRBJ1-2	CASSPDRGQGYTF	TGCGCCAGCAGCCCGGACAGGGGGCAGGGCTACACCTTC
TRBV6-1	TRBD2	once	TRBJ2-5	CASSAASGGETQYF	TGTGCCAGCAGTGCCGCTAGCGGGGGGGAGACCCAGTACTTC
TRBV2	NA	NA	TRBJ2-5	CASGLTRGGETQYF	TGTGCCAGCGGGCTTACCCGGGGCGGTGAGACCCAGTACTTC
TRBV4-1	TRBD1	NA	TRBJ2-3	CASSQGATGSTDTQYF	TGCGCCAGCAGCCAAGGGGCGACAGGGAGCACAGATACGCAGTATTTT
TRBV6-6	TRBD1	NA	TRBJ1-5	CASSYDRVGSNQPQHF	TGTGCCAGCAGTTACGACAGGGTAGGGAGCAATCAGCCCCAGCATTTT
TRBV5-4	TRBD1	NA	TRBJ2-7	CASSLRDRGAGYEQYF	TGTGCCAGCAGCTTGAGGGACAGGGGGGCCGGCTACGAGCAGTACTTC
TRBV7-8	TRBD1	NA	TRBJ1-2	CASSPHLDRDYGYTF	TGTGCCAGCAGCCCCCACCTTGACAGGGACTATGGCTACACCTTC
TRBV5-6	TRBD2	NA	TRBJ2-5	CASSYGLAWGMETQYF	TGTGCCAGCAGTTACGGACTAGCGTGGGGAATGGAGACCCAGTACTTC
TRBV19	NA	NA	TRBJ1-2	CASSIDDNYGYTF	TGTGCCAGTAGTATAGATGATAACTATGGCTACACCTTC
TRBV20-1	TRBD2	NA	TRBJ2-1	CSAGGGNEQFF	TGCAGTGCGGGGGGGGGCAATGAGCAGTTCTTC
TRBV6-5	NA	NA	TRBJ1-2	CASSPDSPGGYTF	TGTGCCAGCAGTCCGGACAGTCCGGGTGGCTACACCTTC
TRBV6-6	NA	NA	TRBJ2-7	CASSRGGKTYEQYF	TGTGCCAGCAGCCGAGGGGGGAAAACCTACGAGCAGTACTTC
TRBV7-6	NA	NA	TRBJ1-1	CASSLVGWSTEAFF	TGTGCCAGCAGCTTAGTTGGGTGGTCCACTGAAGCTTTCTTT
TRBV9	NA	NA	TRBJ1-2	CASSRKGVTGYGYTF	TGTGCCAGCAGCCGGAAGGGTGTTACGGGCTATGGCTACACCTTC
TRBV7-6	TRBD1	NA	TRBJ2-5	CASSSIDRAETQYF	TGTGCCAGCAGCTCCATTGACAGGGCGGAGACCCAGTACTTC
TRBV7-6	TRBD2	NA	TRBJ2-3	CASSQGEGGDTQYF	TGTGCCAGCAGCCAAGGGGAGGGCGGGGATACGCAGTATTTT
TRBV2	NA	NA	TRBJ2-1	CASKRETTDNEQFF	TGTGCCAGCAAGAGGGAGACTACCGACAATGAGCAGTTCTTC